This T cell receptor beta chain was observed in a study of cytomegalovirus exposure and HLA in healthy donors. Looking at the study overall: From 170 million or so T cells, an earlier analysis saw approximately 110 million unique TCR beta sequences.

Study findings and constraints: TCR beta sequences numbering 15,000 to 20,000 were associated with HLA alleles at 0.05 false discovery rate in a later analysis. An observed cluster of highly shared sequence variants was recorded as a likely sequencing artifact. TCR beta sequences reportedly predicted most subjects' HLA-A and HLA-B alleles accurately.

The V gene end was trimmed by 5 bases and the J gene end by 0 bases; junction bases not matched to a gene: 7. CDR3 length: 15 amino acids. From germline, CDR1 is SGHTA and CDR2 FQGNSA. Of note for this clone: As yet, its antigen is unknown.

PCR used 60 Vbeta primers and 13 Jbeta primers. Some clones are missing from TCRdb's copy, which holds only in-frame ones; the method was immunoSEQ multiplex PCR. In the table there are tens of thousands of clones, 53% of which are singletons. This TCR came from a woman aged 40 to 50 in good health and CMV-seropositive. V and J are TRBV7-2 and TRBJ2-7, with 7 bases aligning to TRBD2. Sequencing was performed on PBMCs. In DNA, the CDR3 is TGTGCCAGCAGCGTAAGCGGGGTGAGCTCCTACGAGCAGTACTTC. Its protein product is CASSVSGVSSYEQYF.